These 5 T cell receptor beta chains share one sample of origin, sequenced in a study of T cell repertoires in cytomegalovirus infection. TCRdb re-called the reads through MiXCR, storing one row per CDR3 protein. Of under 150,000 distinct CDR3 sequences listed, approximately 9.2% are singletons. Sequences were obtained from PBMCs. The receptors were gathered from a human donor in good health (CMV status not recorded). Some clones in this sample may be carry-over from other donors' samples.

Comments on this clonotype: A much larger clone lies one base from this, so it may be a read error. The chain couples TRBV19 to TRBJ2-7, with D possibly TRBD2 on 5 matching bases. Trimming stripped 3 bases from V and 1 base from J, with 10 bases between. The CDR3 spans 14 residues. Germline lookup yields CDR1 LNHDA and CDR2 SQIVND (reference sequence). The CDR3 is CASSIVGSSYEQYF. CDR3 nucleotide sequence: TGTGCCAGTAGTATCGTTGGGAGTTCCTACGAGCAGTACTTC.

This clonotype has a count of ten or more. V usage is TRBV12-3 or TRBV12-4 and J usage is TRBJ1-6, with 9 nucleotides matching TRBD1. The length of the CDR3 is 14 residues. V shed 7 bases, J shed 9 bases, and the junction held 7 bases outside the gene matches. The CDR3 DNA is TGTGCCAGCACTCCGGGACAGGGTATTTCACCCCTCCACTTT. Protein product: CASTPGQGISPLHF.

This clonotype was counted only a few times. This chain connects TRBV7-9 to TRBJ1-1; D gene uncertain. This CDR3 has 11 residues. Germline CDR1 reads SEHNR; CDR2 reads FQNEAQ (reference sequence). The V and J ends lost 5 bases and 7 bases respectively, with 8 bases between them. Here the CDR3 DNA reads TGTGCCAGCAGCGAGGCGGTTGAAGCTTTCTTT. Translated, it gives CASSEAVEAFF. The complete variable domain, with remaining parts taken from reference TRBV7-9 and TRBJ1-1, reads DTGVSQNPRHKITKRGQNVTFRCDPISEHNRLYWYRQTLGQGPEFLTYFQNEAQLEKSRLLSDRFSAERPKGSFSTLEIQRTEQGDSAMYLCASSEAVEAFFGQGTRLTVV.

Note on this clonotype: Germline and junction disagree at one end, which may indicate a read error. In DNA form, the CDR3 reads TGTGCCAGCAGCCAAGTACAGGGGGCAGATCAGCCCCAGCATTTT. It translates to CASSQVQGADQPQHF. The genes are TRBV4-1 and TRBJ1-5, with TRBD1 identical over 9 bases. The CDR3 covers 15 residues. Germline V gene data show CDR1 as MGHRA and CDR2 as YSYEKL.

This clonotype has at least ten counts. V is TRBV2 and J is TRBJ2-1, with D perhaps TRBD2 (6 bases). Germline V gene sequence: CDR1 SNHLY, CDR2 FYNNEI. V was trimmed by 7 bases and J by 8 bases, leaving 18 bases between them. CDR3 length equals 14 residues. The CDR3 here is CASTLAGFADEQFF. CDR3 nucleotide sequence: TGTGCCAGCACTTTGGCGGGGTTTGCCGATGAGCAGTTCTTC.